The 25 T cell receptor beta chains below all came from one sample that was sequenced in a study of blood T cell repertoires in COVID-19. This table comes from immunoSEQ multiplex PCR, and its TCRdb copy is limited to in-frame clones, with some not included. Of roughly 310,000 clones listed, approximately 88% are singletons. Sequenced sample: peripheral blood. The source is a woman in her 50s with active or convalescent COVID-19.

The J gene is TRBJ1-1, the V gene TRBV5-4; D ambiguous. V was trimmed by 4 bases and J by 6 bases, leaving 7 bases between them. The germline CDR1 and CDR2 sequences are SGHNT and YYREEE (reference sequence). The CDR3 consists of 11 residues. The CDR3 nucleotides read TGTGCCAGCAGCCTCGAGGCTGAAGCTTTCTTT. This codes for CASSLEAEAFF.

V is TRBV4-2 and J is TRBJ2-7; 8 bases match TRBD1. This CDR3 region has 16 residues. V trimming: 3 bases; J trimming: 2 bases; junction bases outside the gene matches: 9. Germline V gene sequence: CDR1 LGHNA, CDR2 YNFKEQ. The CDR3: CASSHIRGQEAYEQYF. The CDR3 DNA reads as TGTGCCAGCAGCCACATAAGGGGACAGGAGGCCTACGAGCAGTACTTC.

The V and J genes are TRBV27 and TRBJ1-3, with 7 positions matching TRBD1. CDR3 size: 16 residues. J lost 0 bases, V lost 5 bases, and 7 bases had no gene match. Germline CDR1 reads MNHEY; CDR2 reads SMNVEV (reference sequence). In DNA, the CDR3 is TGTGCCAGCAGTCGGGACAGCCTATACTCTGGAAACACCATATATTTT. It yields the protein CASSRDSLYSGNTIYF.

The chain uses TRBV7-3 and TRBJ2-5; tentatively, D is TRBD2 (6 bases). The CDR3 runs 16 residues. CDR1 and CDR2 from the germline V gene are SGHTA and FQGTGA. V lost 4 bases to trimming and J lost 5 bases, with 20 bases between them. Here the CDR3 reads CASSSVGRVEGETQYF. CDR3 nucleotide sequence: TGTGCCAGCAGCTCCGTGGGAAGGGTGGAGGGGGAGACCCAGTACTTC.

This chain connects TRBV3-1 (or the pseudogene TRBV3-2) to TRBJ1-6, with 8 bases identical to TRBD1. Trimming cost V 3 bases and J 10 bases; bases outside gene matches: 11. Germline V CDR1 and CDR2: LGHDT, YNNKEL (reference sequence). The CDR3 spans 16 residues. The CDR3 loop reads CASSHGQGGVGSPLHF. CDR3 DNA sequence: TGTGCCAGCAGCCATGGACAGGGCGGTGTAGGGTCACCCCTCCACTTT.

This chain links TRBV15 with TRBJ2-3; TRBD2 aligns across 10 bases. Losses at the gene ends were 4 bases for V and 3 bases for J; bases not matched to a gene: 7. This CDR3 is built from 16 residues. The germline V gene encodes CDR1 LNHNV and CDR2 YYDKDF (reference sequence). The DNA of the CDR3 is TGTGCCACCAGCACCCGGGCTAGCGGGGGAACAGATACGCAGTATTTT. Translation gives CATSTRASGGTDTQYF.

This chain links TRBV5-1 with TRBJ2-5; tentative D call: TRBD2 (5 bases). The germline V gene has CDR1 SGHRS and CDR2 YFSETQ. The CDR3 spans 15 residues. V lost 5 bases and J lost 4, with 18 bases in between. The CDR3 nucleotides read TGCGCCAGCAGTCGGGGAATCAAATCTGGAGAGACCCAGTACTTC. Encoded protein: CASSRGIKSGETQYF.

This clone was observed a single time. V and J are TRBV28 and TRBJ1-2; TRBD1 is a possible D gene (5 bases). With 10 bases removed from V and 6 bases from J, the gap between germline ends came to 15 bases. CDR1 is MDHEN and CDR2 is SYDVKM in the germline V gene. This CDR3 contains 12 residues. The CDR3 here is CAISGTYDGYTF. CDR3 nucleotide sequence: TGTGCCATATCTGGGACTTACGATGGCTACACCTTC.

The chain links TRBV5-6 to TRBJ2-7; 7 nucleotides line up with TRBD1. In germline, CDR1 is SGHDT, CDR2 YYEEEE. The trim removed 4 bases at V and 4 bases at J, leaving 11 bases unmatched. The CDR3 runs to 15 residues. The CDR3 is CASSGPGQTLYEQYF. The CDR3 DNA sequence: TGTGCCAGCAGCGGCCCGGGACAGACACTATACGAGCAGTACTTC. Complete variable domain (other parts from reference TRBV5-6 and TRBJ2-7): DAGVTQSPTHLIKTRGQQVTLRCSPKSGHDTVSWYQQALGQGPQFIFQYYEEEERQRGNFPDRFSGHQFPNYSSELNVNALLLGDSALYLCASSGPGQTLYEQYFGPGTRLTVT.

This clone came up a few times. The V gene is TRBV7-3, the J gene TRBJ2-1, with TRBD2 identical over 8 bases. Germline V CDR1 and CDR2: SGHTA, FQGTGA. CDR3 size: 15 residues. V gave up 5 bases and J gave up 0 bases; unmatched junction bases: 3. As DNA, the CDR3 is TGTGCCAGCAGCCTGAGCGGGAGCTCCTACAATGAGCAGTTCTTC. It translates to CASSLSGSSYNEQFF.

The chain couples TRBV2 to TRBJ2-1; 12 bases are a match to TRBD2. The CDR3 has 18 residues. After removal of 6 bases from V and 5 bases from J, the junction contained 14 bases not matched to a gene. The germline gives CDR1 SNHLY, CDR2 FYNNEI. CDR3 DNA sequence: TGTGCCAGCAGGGACTACGATGGACTAGCGGGAAGACACAATGAGCAGTTCTTC. Amino acids: CASRDYDGLAGRHNEQFF.

This rearrangement joins TRBV9 to TRBJ2-7; 7 positions agree with TRBD1. J was trimmed by 3 bases and V by 2 bases; bases with no gene match: 11. The V gene's germline CDR1 is SGDLS and CDR2 YYNGEE. The CDR3 has 16 residues. The CDR3 sequence is CASSVDREGRGYEQYF. In nucleotides, the CDR3 is TGTGCCAGCAGCGTTGACAGGGAAGGTAGGGGCTACGAGCAGTACTTC.

This clone has a count of ten or more. The rearrangement uses TRBV7-9 and TRBJ1-1; D is uncertain. From germline, CDR1 is SEHNR and CDR2 FQNEAQ (reference sequence). The V end was cut by 5 bases, the J end by 11 bases, with 21 bases between. This CDR3 spans 14 amino acids. For the CDR3, the DNA is TGTGCCAGCAGCGACCTAGGCGGCCGGAATAGGGCTTTCTTT. Protein sequence: CASSDLGGRNRAFF.

The chain uses TRBV6-4 and TRBJ1-5, with 12 nucleotides matching TRBD1. This CDR3 contains 15 residues. J gave up 7 bases and V 5 bases, and 6 bases lay outside the gene matches. Germline lookup yields CDR1 MRHNA and CDR2 SNTAGT. For the CDR3, the DNA is TGTGCCAGCAGTTCCGGGACAGGGGGCCGACAGCCCCAGCATTTT. Translating gives CASSSGTGGRQPQHF.

The V and J genes are TRBV18 and TRBJ2-3, with a weak D call TRBD2 (6 bases). V was trimmed by 4 bases and J by 2 bases, leaving 16 bases between them. The germline CDR1 and CDR2 sequences are KGHSH and LQKENI. CDR3 length: 16 residues. CDR3 DNA: TGTGCCAGCTCACTCACCGGTCTAGCGAACACAGATACGCAGTATTTT. Translated: CASSLTGLANTDTQYF.

The chain has TRBV7-2 and TRBJ2-1; 7 bases are shared with TRBD2. The V gene end was trimmed by 7 bases and the J gene end by 5 bases; junction bases not matched to a gene: 8. This CDR3 region has 14 residues. CDR1 is SGHTA and CDR2 is FQGNSA in the germline V gene. CDR3 DNA sequence: TGTGCCAGCACCCCTGGACTAGTTGACAATGAGCAGTTCTTC. Protein product: CASTPGLVDNEQFF.

This clone appeared once. J is TRBJ2-2 and V is TRBV28; 8 nucleotides line up with TRBD1. With 6 bases clipped from V and 5 bases from J, the junction kept 5 bases outside the gene matches. The length of the CDR3 is 14 residues. Germline V gene lookup returns CDR1 MDHEN and CDR2 SYDVKM. CDR3 in amino acids: CASRSGGRTGELFF. Here the CDR3 DNA reads TGTGCCAGCAGATCAGGGGGCCGGACCGGGGAGCTGTTTTTT.

This chain connects TRBV2 to TRBJ1-6; 8 positions match TRBD1. The CDR3 runs 19 residues. V shed 0 bases and J 2 bases; nucleotides not matched to a gene: 9. Germline lookup yields CDR1 SNHLY and CDR2 FYNNEI. This CDR3 is CASSEARKTGVTYNSPLHF. CDR3 bases: TGTGCCAGCAGTGAAGCAAGGAAGACAGGGGTTACCTATAATTCACCCCTCCACTTT.

V gene TRBV7-3 combines with J gene TRBJ1-2; possibly TRBD1 for D (6 bases). The CDR3 consists of 15 residues. V lost 5 bases, J lost 0 bases, and 13 bases lay in between. The germline V gene has CDR1 SGHTA and CDR2 FQGTGA. In nucleotides, the CDR3 is TGTGCCAGCAGCCAGGGTGGACAGACTAACTATGGCTACACCTTC. Protein sequence: CASSQGGQTNYGYTF.

The V call is TRBV29-1, the J call TRBJ1-2; a weak D match, TRBD1 (6 bases). Looked up from germline, CDR1 is SQVTM and CDR2 is ANQGSEA. The germline V and J ends were trimmed by 0 bases and 2 bases, with 13 bases remaining between them. CDR3 length: 15 amino acids. This chain's CDR3 is CSVEDSTGRNYGYTF. The CDR3, as DNA: TGCAGCGTTGAAGACTCGACAGGCAGGAACTATGGCTACACCTTC.

This clone appeared a few times. The J gene is TRBJ1-3, the V gene TRBV11-2; 9 nucleotides agree with TRBD1. The germline CDR1 and CDR2 sequences are SGHAT and FQNNGV. Germline trimming cut 4 bases from V and 0 bases from J; bases unmatched to any gene: 4. The CDR3 consists of 16 residues. CDR3 nucleotides: TGTGCCAGCAGCTGGGGACAGGGCGCCTCTGGAAACACCATATATTTT. This codes for CASSWGQGASGNTIYF.

This chain joins TRBV7-3 and TRBJ1-4, with D perhaps TRBD1 (5 bases). The CDR3 runs 15 residues. V was shortened by 0 bases and J by 5 bases, with 10 bases between the two germline ends. Germline values: CDR1 SGHTA, CDR2 FQGTGA. Written as DNA, the CDR3 is TGTGCCAGCAGCTTAACGCTGGCAGGGAATGAAAAACTGTTTTTT. Residues: CASSLTLAGNEKLFF.

This chain uses TRBV6-5 with TRBJ2-7; 10 bases match TRBD1. Germline trimming cut 6 bases from V and 10 bases from J; bases unmatched to any gene: 6. Germline CDR1 is MNHEY and CDR2 is SVGAGI. This CDR3 has 12 residues. In nucleotides, the CDR3 is TGTGCCAGCAGCCGGGACAGGGGTTTTCAGTACTTC. It encodes CASSRDRGFQYF.

This clone occurred a few times. The chain links TRBV19 to TRBJ1-1, with D perhaps matching TRBD1 (6 bases). CDR3 length: 16 residues. Germline lookup yields CDR1 LNHDA and CDR2 SQIVND (reference sequence). The V end was cut by 3 bases, the J end by 6 bases, with 20 bases between. Here the CDR3 reads CASSIQSGGLDAEAFF. The CDR3 region has the DNA TGTGCCAGTAGTATTCAGTCGGGGGGCTTGGACGCTGAAGCTTTCTTT.

This clone was detected only once. The chain recombines TRBV12-3 or TRBV12-4 with TRBJ1-2, with D possibly matching TRBD1 (6 bases). This CDR3 has 12 amino acids. V was shortened by 5 bases and J by 8 bases, with 12 bases between the two germline ends. CDR3 nucleotides: TGTGCCAGCAGTCCCGGGACACCCGGCTACACCTTC. Residues: CASSPGTPGYTF.